This is a list of T cell receptor beta chains from one sample in a study of CD8+CD57+ T cells in acquired aplastic anemia. TCRdb re-analysed the reads in MiXCR, keeping a single row per CDR3 protein. Here the sample spans about 290,000 distinct CDR3 sequences, about three fifths being singletons. Sequenced material: sorted CD4+, CD8+, or CD8+CD57+ T cells (not recorded which) from PBMCs. These receptors were collected from a human donor with aplastic anemia. Both conserved end residues are part of each CDR3. A D gene is named only where the DNA matches it firmly. For some rows the clone size is stated as once, few or many, or as a class when expanded; others skip it.

clone size,D gene,J gene,CDR3 length,V gene,CDR3 DNA,CDR3 protein
many,TRBD2,TRBJ2-3,15,TRBV6-4,TGTGCCAGCAGTGCCCTAGCGGGGGGCGGAGATACGCAGTATTTT,CASSALAGGGDTQYF
many,-,TRBJ1-2,14,TRBV6-1,TGTGCCAGCACTGGTCCAGACAGGACCTATGGCTACACCTTC,CASTGPDRTYGYTF
-,TRBD2,TRBJ2-1,15,TRBV6-6,TGTGCCAGCAGTTACTCGAGCGGGGGGGCCCTTGAGCAGTTCTTC,CASSYSSGGALEQFF
many,TRBD2,TRBJ2-1,15,TRBV7-2,TGTGCCAGCAGTCGGACTAGCGGGGGGGCGAATGAGCAGTTCTTC,CASSRTSGGANEQFF
many,-,TRBJ1-1,13,TRBV10-1,TGCGCCAGCAGAGTGGGTCCGAACACTGAAGCTTTCTTT,CASRVGPNTEAFF
few,TRBD2,TRBJ2-1,15,TRBV20-1,TGCAGTGTAGCAGCGGGAGGGACGTCCTACAATGAGCAGTTCTTC,CSVAAGGTSYNEQFF
-,-,TRBJ1-3,16,TRBV19,TGTGCCAGTAGTATAGATTTAGGAGGGACCGGAAACACCATATATTTT,CASSIDLGGTGNTIYF
-,TRBD1,TRBJ2-7,14,TRBV15,TGTGCCACCGAGGACAGGGCGCTGCCCTACGAGCAGTACTTC,CATEDRALPYEQYF
few,TRBD1,TRBJ2-7,15,TRBV20-1,TGCAGTGCCCCTGGGGGGGGACAGGGTAATCCCGAGCAGTACTTC,CSAPGGGQGNPEQYF
once,-,TRBJ1-2,17,TRBV7-8,TGTGCCAGCAGCCTTGGACAGTTTGGAAGGGGGAACTATGGCTACACCTTC,CASSLGQFGRGNYGYTF
many,TRBD1,TRBJ1-3,16,TRBV7-3,TGTGCCAGCAGCGCCCAGGGGGCCAGCTTTGGAAACACCATATATTTT,CASSAQGASFGNTIYF
-,-,TRBJ2-3,12,TRBV7-3,TGTGCCAGCAGCTCTGGGACGGGTATACAGTATTTT,CASSSGTGIQYF
-,-,TRBJ2-3,15,TRBV11-2,TGTGCCAGCAGCTTAGTATTTGGGGACACAGATACGCAGTATTTT,CASSLVFGDTDTQYF
-,TRBD2,TRBJ2-3,19,TRBV6-5,TGTGCCAGCAGTAGGGATCTAGCGGGGGGCTCTCCCACGGCAGATACGCAGTATTTT,CASSRDLAGGSPTADTQYF
-,TRBD2,TRBJ2-3,18,TRBV14,TGTGCCAGCAGCCAAGGCCGCGGACTAGCGGGAGTGGAAGATACGCAGTATTTT,CASSQGRGLAGVEDTQYF
-,-,TRBJ2-1,16,TRBV15,TGTGCCACCAGCAGAGATGGGCTAGCATCCCTCAATGAGCAGTTCTTC,CATSRDGLASLNEQFF
many,TRBD1,TRBJ2-3,14,TRBV6-1,TGTGCCAGCAGTGAATTGGACAGGGGCGGTACGCAGTATTTT,CASSELDRGGTQYF